A selection of T cell receptor beta chains follows, all from one sample in a study of blood T cells in healthy people across ages. One entry per CDR3 protein results from TCRdb running MiXCR on the 5' RACE reads. The repertoire consists of more than 700,000 distinct CDR3 sequences, with 53% occurring once and the leading ten covering approximately 40%. Material for sequencing was blood. All receptors come from a man of 80 years or more in good health. Both conserved end residues are part of each CDR3. The D gene is left open where the match is weak. A clone size is listed for some rows: how often the clone was seen (once, few, many), or a class if it is expanded.

cdr3_aa: CSADTSGLQETQYF
cdr3_nt: TGCAGTGCAGATACTAGCGGGCTTCAAGAGACCCAGTACTTC
cdr3_length: 14
j_call: TRBJ2-5
v_call: TRBV20-1
clone_size: few
d_call: TRBD2

cdr3_aa: CASSHSPGLASANWGETQYF
cdr3_nt: TGTGCCAGCAGTCACTCGCCGGGACTAGCGTCCGCAAACTGGGGGGAGACCCAGTACTTC
cdr3_length: 20
j_call: TRBJ2-5
v_call: TRBV6-5
clone_size: .
d_call: TRBD2

cdr3_aa: CASSPLAGVFGEQYF
cdr3_nt: TGTGCCAGCAGCCCCCTAGCGGGAGTATTTGGGGAGCAGTACTTC
cdr3_length: 15
j_call: TRBJ2-7
v_call: TRBV11-2
clone_size: few
d_call: TRBD2

cdr3_aa: CASSEGGLGNRYAYF
cdr3_nt: TGTGCTAGCAGTGAGGGCGGTTTGGGAAACAGATACGCGTATTTT
cdr3_length: 15
j_call: TRBJ2-3
v_call: TRBV6-1
clone_size: .
d_call: .

cdr3_aa: CASSLGSGVIPDTQYF
cdr3_nt: TGTGCCAGCAGCTTAGGTTCGGGGGTGATCCCAGATACGCAGTATTTT
cdr3_length: 16
j_call: TRBJ2-3
v_call: TRBV7-8
clone_size: .
d_call: .

cdr3_aa: CASSYREGETQYF
cdr3_nt: TGTGCCAGCAGTTACAGGGAGGGAGAGACCCAGTACTTC
cdr3_length: 13
j_call: TRBJ2-5
v_call: TRBV27
clone_size: .
d_call: .

cdr3_aa: CASSPRARTQHSEAFF
cdr3_nt: TGTGCCAGCAGCCCCAGAGCGAGGACTCAGCACTCTGAAGCTTTCTTT
cdr3_length: 16
j_call: TRBJ1-1
v_call: TRBV7-2
clone_size: .
d_call: .

cdr3_aa: CASTTAGYEQYF
cdr3_nt: TGTGCCAGCACGACAGCTGGCTACGAGCAGTACTTC
cdr3_length: 12
j_call: TRBJ2-7
v_call: TRBV28
clone_size: .
d_call: .

cdr3_aa: CSATAPSGRGRYAYF
cdr3_nt: TGCAGTGCTACGGCCCCTAGCGGACGGGGCAGATACGCGTATTTT
cdr3_length: 15
j_call: TRBJ2-3
v_call: TRBV20-1
clone_size: .
d_call: TRBD2

cdr3_aa: CASSVGQRTYEQYF
cdr3_nt: TGTGCCAGCAGCGTGGGACAGCGGACCTACGAGCAGTACTTC
cdr3_length: 14
j_call: TRBJ2-7
v_call: TRBV13
clone_size: .
d_call: TRBD1

cdr3_aa: CASSQTGGNIQYF
cdr3_nt: TGTGCCAGCAGTCAGACAGGGGGGAACATTCAGTACTTC
cdr3_length: 13
j_call: TRBJ2-4
v_call: TRBV3-1
clone_size: .
d_call: TRBD1

cdr3_aa: CASSKDSPNTGELFF
cdr3_nt: TGTGCCAGCAGTAAGGACAGCCCGAACACCGGGGAGCTGTTTTTT
cdr3_length: 15
j_call: TRBJ2-2
v_call: TRBV2
clone_size: .
d_call: .

cdr3_aa: CSAGQGPPQPLHF
cdr3_nt: TGCAGTGCCGGACAGGGCCCTCCTCAACCCCTCCACTTT
cdr3_length: 13
j_call: TRBJ1-6
v_call: TRBV20-1
clone_size: .
d_call: TRBD1

cdr3_aa: CASSLANRNYGYTF
cdr3_nt: TGTGCCAGCAGCTTAGCGAACAGGAACTATGGCTACACCTTC
cdr3_length: 14
j_call: TRBJ1-2
v_call: TRBV7-2
clone_size: few
d_call: .

cdr3_aa: CASSSPTGRTDTQYF
cdr3_nt: TGTGCCAGTAGTTCACCGACAGGGAGGACAGATACGCAGTATTTT
cdr3_length: 15
j_call: TRBJ2-3
v_call: TRBV28
clone_size: .
d_call: .